One sample yielded the 4 T cell receptor beta chains listed below, sequenced in a study of blood T cell repertoires in COVID-19. The table came from immunoSEQ multiplex PCR; TCRdb's copy has only in-frame clones and leaves some out. The sample has about 210,000 clones, about 91% seen once; the top ten hold under 13%. Input material: PBMCs or T cells enriched from blood (not recorded which). These TCRs come from a man between 18 and 35 years old with acute COVID-19.

The chain uses TRBV19 and TRBJ2-1; 11 nucleotides align to TRBD2. V dropped 7 bases and J dropped 7; count of bases not matched to a gene: 9. Germline values: CDR1 LNHDA, CDR2 SQIVND (reference sequence). The CDR3 has 15 residues. The CDR3 reads CASTRSGGAGNEQFF. The CDR3 DNA reads TGTGCCAGTACCCGTAGCGGGGGGGCTGGGAATGAGCAGTTCTTC.

The rearrangement uses TRBV3-1 (or the pseudogene TRBV3-2) and TRBJ1-1, with a possible D match to TRBD1 (6 bases). The CDR3 is 15 residues long. CDR1 and CDR2 from the germline V gene are LGHDT and YNNKEL (reference sequence). V lost 1 base and J 7 bases, leaving 16 bases between the germline ends. The DNA for the CDR3 is TGTGCCAGCAGCCAAGGATGGGCAGGGGCGGGTGAAGCTTTCTTT. This gives the protein CASSQGWAGAGEAFF.

The V gene is TRBV10-1, the J gene TRBJ1-5; 9 bases match TRBD1. Germline values: CDR1 WNHNN, CDR2 SYGVQD (reference sequence). The CDR3 has 18 residues. V trimming: 5 bases; J trimming: 2 bases; junction bases outside the gene matches: 13. CDR3 DNA: TGCGCCAGCAGTACCGGGACAGGGCTAAAAAGGGGCAATCAGCCCCAGCATTTT. This gives the protein CASSTGTGLKRGNQPQHF.

The rearrangement uses TRBV19 and TRBJ2-3, with 9 positions matching TRBD2. Germline values: CDR1 LNHDA, CDR2 SQIVND (reference sequence). The CDR3 runs 16 residues. The V segment lost 6 bases and the J segment 3 bases; nucleotides outside the gene matches: 10. The CDR3: CASRSAGGPSTDTQYF. The CDR3, as DNA: TGTGCCAGTAGATCAGCGGGAGGCCCGTCTACAGATACGCAGTATTTT.